This is a list of T cell receptor beta chains from one sample in a study of T cell clones after liver transplantation. The repertoire was sequenced with immunoSEQ multiplex PCR; TCRdb's copy has only in-frame clones and lacks some. This table has about 70,000 clones, roughly 80% appearing once. Sequenced here: CD4+ T cells from blood, sampled 12 months after liver transplant. These receptors originate from a human patient who received a liver transplant. A share of the T cells may be of graft donor origin. CDR3s include the opening cysteine and the closing phenylalanine or tryptophan. D genes are given only for firm matches. A row's size may be missing; if present it is once, few, many or a size class.

cdr3_nt cdr3_aa clone_size d_call j_call v_call
TGTGCCAGCAGCAAGAGACAGGGGGCCTCTAATGAAAAACTGTTTTTT CASSKRQGASNEKLFF NA TRBD1 TRBJ1-4 TRBV7-9
TGCGCCAGCAGCCAACATTCCCTCGGGCCAAGGAACACCGGGGAGCTGTTTTTT CASSQHSLGPRNTGELFF NA NA TRBJ2-2 TRBV4-1
TGTGCCAGCAGCTCCTTGGGACTACAACAAGAGACCCAGTACTTC CASSSLGLQQETQYF NA TRBD2 TRBJ2-5 TRBV7-2
TGTGCCAGCAGGCCGGGCCTTGGGGGCACTGAAGCTTTCTTT CASRPGLGGTEAFF NA NA TRBJ1-1 TRBV28
TGTGCCAGCTCACCGACGAACACTGAAGCTTTCTTT CASSPTNTEAFF NA NA TRBJ1-1 TRBV18
TGTGCCATCAGTGAGTCGGCCAACAGGCGGGCGTATGGCTACACCTTC CAISESANRRAYGYTF NA NA TRBJ1-2 TRBV10-3
TGTGCCAGCAGCTTAAGTGGGAGGAAGACCAAAAACATTCAGTACTTC CASSLSGRKTKNIQYF once NA TRBJ2-4 TRBV11-3
TGTGCCAGCACCCCCCCTGGCAATCAGCCCCAGCATTTT CASTPPGNQPQHF NA NA TRBJ1-5 TRBV6-1
TGTGCCAGCAGCTCCGGGACTAGCGGAAAACACGAGCAGTACTTC CASSSGTSGKHEQYF NA TRBD2 TRBJ2-7 TRBV5-8
TGTGCCAGCAGTTTAGTTGGGGGGCGGATAAATGAGCAGTTCTTC CASSLVGGRINEQFF NA NA TRBJ2-1 TRBV27
TGCAGCGTAGTGCCAAGGGGGGACAGGGCCTACGAGCAGTACTTC CSVVPRGDRAYEQYF few TRBD1 TRBJ2-7 TRBV29-1
TGTGCCAGCAGCTCAAGGGCGGGCTATGGCTACACCTTC CASSSRAGYGYTF NA NA TRBJ1-2 TRBV11-2
TGTGCCAGCAGTTTATCGGACAGGGAGGGCCAGCCCCAGCATTTT CASSLSDREGQPQHF NA TRBD1 TRBJ1-5 TRBV28
TGTGCCAGCAGCCTGGACAGCCGGGAAGAGACCCAGTACTTC CASSLDSREETQYF few NA TRBJ2-5 TRBV7-2
TGTGCCAGCAGTTACTCTAGCGGATACTACAATGAGCAGTTCTTC CASSYSSGYYNEQFF NA NA TRBJ2-1 TRBV6-6
TGTGCCAGCAGCGATAACAGGAACACCGGGGAGCTGTTTTTT CASSDNRNTGELFF NA NA TRBJ2-2 TRBV5-4